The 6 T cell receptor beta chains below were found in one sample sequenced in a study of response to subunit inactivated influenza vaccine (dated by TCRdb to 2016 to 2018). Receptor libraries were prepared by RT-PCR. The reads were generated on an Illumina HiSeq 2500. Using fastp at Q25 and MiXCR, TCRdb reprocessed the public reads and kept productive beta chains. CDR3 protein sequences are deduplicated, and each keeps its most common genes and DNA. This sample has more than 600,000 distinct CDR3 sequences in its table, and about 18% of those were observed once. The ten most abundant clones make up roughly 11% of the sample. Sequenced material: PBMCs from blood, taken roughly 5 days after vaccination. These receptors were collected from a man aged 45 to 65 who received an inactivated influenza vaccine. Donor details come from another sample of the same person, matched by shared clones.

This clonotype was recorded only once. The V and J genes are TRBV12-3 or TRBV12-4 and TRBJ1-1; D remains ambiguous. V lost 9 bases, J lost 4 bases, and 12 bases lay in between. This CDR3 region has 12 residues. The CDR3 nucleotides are TGTGCCAGTTTGGGCTGGGGCACTGAAGCTTTCTTT. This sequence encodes CASLGWGTEAFF.

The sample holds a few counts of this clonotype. CDR3 nucleotide sequence: TGCGCCAGCAGCTCAGGACTAGCGGGAGCAAAGGCCGGTGAGCAGTTCTTC. Translated: CASSSGLAGAKAGEQFF. The chain uses TRBV5-1 and TRBJ2-1; 13 bases match TRBD2. This CDR3 is built from 17 residues. V dropped 3 bases and J dropped 9; count of bases not matched to a gene: 12. Germline V gene lookup returns CDR1 SGHRS and CDR2 YFSETQ.

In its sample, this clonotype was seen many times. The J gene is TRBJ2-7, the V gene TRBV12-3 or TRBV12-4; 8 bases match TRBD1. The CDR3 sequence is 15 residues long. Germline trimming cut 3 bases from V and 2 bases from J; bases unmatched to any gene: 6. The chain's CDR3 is CASSLATGAPYEQYF. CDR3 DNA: TGTGCCAGCAGTTTGGCGACAGGGGCGCCCTACGAGCAGTACTTC.

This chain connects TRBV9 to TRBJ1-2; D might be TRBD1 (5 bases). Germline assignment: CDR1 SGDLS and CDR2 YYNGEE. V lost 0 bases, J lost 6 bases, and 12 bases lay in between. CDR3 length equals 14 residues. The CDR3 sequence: CASSVGNRGDGYTF. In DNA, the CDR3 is TGTGCCAGCAGCGTAGGAAACCGGGGCGATGGCTACACCTTC.

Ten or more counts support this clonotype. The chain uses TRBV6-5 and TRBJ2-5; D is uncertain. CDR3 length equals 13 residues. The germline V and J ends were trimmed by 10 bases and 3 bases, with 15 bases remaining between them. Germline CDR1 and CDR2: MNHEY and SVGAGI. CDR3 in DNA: TGTGCCACACGGTACTGGCGCGAAGAGACCCAGTACTTC. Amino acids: CATRYWREETQYF.

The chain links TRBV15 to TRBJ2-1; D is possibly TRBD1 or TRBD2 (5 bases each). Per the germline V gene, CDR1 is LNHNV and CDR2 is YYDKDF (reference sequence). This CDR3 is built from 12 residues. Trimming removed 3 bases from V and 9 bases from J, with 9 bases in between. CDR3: CATSRGRFEQFF. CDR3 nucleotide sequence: TGTGCCACCAGCAGGGGACGGTTTGAGCAGTTCTTC.